A single sample gave rise to the 15 T cell receptor beta chains below, sequenced in a study of T cells in localized non-small cell lung cancer. The table came from immunoSEQ multiplex PCR; TCRdb's copy has only in-frame clones and leaves some out. Among about 77,000 clones, around 90% were seen once, and the ten largest hold less than 25%. Sequenced material: peripheral blood, taken before any cancer treatment. The receptors were sampled from a woman aged 40-69 years with stage I squamous cell lung carcinoma.

The chain carries TRBV5-1 and TRBJ2-2; D may be TRBD1 (5 bases). The germline V gene encodes CDR1 SGHRS and CDR2 YFSETQ. V was cut by 2 bases and J by 3 bases, with 17 bases left in between. This CDR3 is built from 17 residues. CDR3 nucleotide sequence: TGCGCCAGCAGCTTCGGTTCTTCTCAGGGCTACACCGGGGAGCTGTTTTTT. It encodes CASSFGSSQGYTGELFF.

This chain joins TRBV2 and TRBJ2-6, with 9 bases matching TRBD1. The CDR3 contains 16 residues. CDR1 and CDR2 from the germline V gene are SNHLY and FYNNEI. J lost 1 base, V lost 7 bases, and 5 bases had no gene match. CDR3 DNA sequence: TGTGCCAGCAAAAGGGACAGGGATTCTGGGGCCAACGTCCTGACTTTC. Translation gives CASKRDRDSGANVLTF. The full variable domain, its missing parts supplied by reference TRBV2 and TRBJ2-6, is EPEVTQTPSHQVTQMGQEVILRCVPISNHLYFYWYRQILGQKVEFLVSFYNNEISEKSEIFDDQFSVERPDGSNFTLKIRSTKLEDSAMYFCASKRDRDSGANVLTFGAGSRLTVL.

This chain uses TRBV5-6 with TRBJ1-2, with a weak D call TRBD1 (5 bases). The CDR3 contains 15 residues. Germline CDR1 is SGHDT and CDR2 is YYEEEE. V was trimmed by 4 bases and J by 4 bases, leaving 17 bases between them. This CDR3 reads CASSGPGTAVYGYTF. Here the CDR3 DNA reads TGTGCCAGCAGCGGCCCCGGGACCGCCGTCTATGGCTACACCTTC. Looking up the rest from reference TRBV5-6 and TRBJ1-2 gives the full variable domain: DAGVTQSPTHLIKTRGQQVTLRCSPKSGHDTVSWYQQALGQGPQFIFQYYEEEERQRGNFPDRFSGHQFPNYSSELNVNALLLGDSALYLCASSGPGTAVYGYTFGSGTRLTVV.

J is TRBJ1-1 and V is TRBV18, with unresolved D. The length of the CDR3 is 15 residues. V gave up 2 bases and J gave up 10 bases, with 20 bases separating them. Germline V gives CDR1 KGHSH, CDR2 LQKENI. The CDR3 region is CASSPNGQSIDRAFF. CDR3 bases: TGTGCCAGCTCACCAAATGGGCAGTCGATCGACCGAGCTTTCTTT.

Here the CDR3 reads CASSQRGQGNGYTF. In DNA, the CDR3 is TGTGCCAGCAGCCAAAGAGGACAGGGGAACGGCTACACCTTC. The gene calls are TRBV6-6 and TRBJ1-2, with TRBD1 identical over 9 bases. CDR1 is MNHNY, CDR2 SVGAGI, per germline (reference sequence). V shed 6 bases, J shed 8 bases, and the junction held 10 bases outside the gene matches. CDR3 length equals 14 residues.

V usage is TRBV30 and J usage is TRBJ2-7; 10 positions match TRBD1. The J segment lost 6 bases and the V segment lost 6 bases, leaving 14 bases of the junction unmatched. The CDR3 runs to 15 residues. The germline gives CDR1 GTSNPN, CDR2 SVGIG (reference sequence). CDR3: CACPRLGTGEGEQYF. CDR3 sequence (DNA): TGTGCCTGCCCAAGATTGGGGACAGGGGAAGGCGAGCAGTACTTC.

J is TRBJ2-7 and V is TRBV6-5; D uncertain. Trimming removed 5 bases from V and 2 bases from J, with 7 bases in between. Germline CDR1 reads MNHEY; CDR2 reads SVGAGI. This CDR3 spans 12 amino acids. The CDR3 reads CASSRRPYEQYF. CDR3 nucleotides: TGTGCCAGCAGTCGACGGCCCTACGAGCAGTACTTC.

The chain employs TRBV7-2 and TRBJ2-7, with D perhaps assigned TRBD1 or TRBD2 (5 bases each). Germline V CDR1 and CDR2: SGHTA, FQGNSA. V lost 0 bases to trimming and J lost 4 bases, with 13 bases between them. CDR3 length: 15 amino acids. CDR3 region: CASSLAEGSAYEQYF. The CDR3 bases are TGTGCCAGCAGCTTAGCAGAGGGGTCTGCATACGAGCAGTACTTC. Combining the CDR3 with reference TRBV7-2 and TRBJ2-7 gives the whole variable domain GAGVSQSPSNKVTEKGKDVELRCDPISGHTALYWYRQSLGQGLEFLIYFQGNSAPDKSGLPSDRFSAERTGGSVSTLTIQRTQQEDSAVYLCASSLAEGSAYEQYFGPGTRLTVT.

The chain couples TRBV27 to TRBJ1-1; 7 positions agree with TRBD1. The V gene end was trimmed by 6 bases and the J gene end by 1 base; junction bases not matched to a gene: 5. Germline values: CDR1 MNHEY, CDR2 SMNVEV (reference sequence). The CDR3 sequence is 14 residues long. CDR3 sequence (DNA): TGTGCCAGCAGAACGACAGGGTGGAACACTGAAGCTTTCTTT. Its translation: CASRTTGWNTEAFF.

The V gene is TRBV5-4, the J gene TRBJ1-2; D might be TRBD1 (6 bases). The CDR3 is made up of 13 amino acids. The germline V gene has CDR1 SGHNT and CDR2 YYREEE (reference sequence). Trimming left V 4 bases short and J 2 bases short, with 9 bases between. CDR3 nucleotides: TGTGCCAGCAGCCAAACAGGGAACTATGGCTACACCTTC. It is translated as CASSQTGNYGYTF.

J is TRBJ1-2 and V is TRBV6-5, with 8 bases lining up with TRBD1. CDR3 size: 14 residues. CDR1 MNHEY and CDR2 SVGAGI come from the germline V gene. With 6 bases clipped from V and 8 bases from J, the junction kept 11 bases outside the gene matches. CDR3 bases: TGTGCCAGCAGCCAAAGAGGGACAGGCCAGGGCTACACCTTC. Translation gives CASSQRGTGQGYTF.

The CDR3 reads CASSSPRGLNEKLFF. The CDR3 DNA follows: TGTGCCAGCAGTTCCCCCCGGGGGCTTAATGAAAAACTGTTTTTT. The chain combines TRBV6-6 with TRBJ1-4; tentatively, D is TRBD1 (6 bases). Germline CDR1 and CDR2: MNHNY and SVGAGI (reference sequence). This CDR3 has 15 residues. V was clipped by 4 bases and J by 4 bases, with 13 bases between them.

The V and J genes are TRBV30 and TRBJ2-7; a weak D match, TRBD2 (6 bases). The CDR3 is made up of 12 amino acids. The germline gives CDR1 GTSNPN, CDR2 SVGIG (reference sequence). V lost 8 bases to trimming and J lost 2 bases, with 13 bases between them. The CDR3 sequence: CAARPGAYEQYF. As DNA, the CDR3 is TGTGCCGCCAGGCCGGGAGCCTACGAGCAGTACTTC.

The rearrangement uses TRBV14 and TRBJ2-3; no firm D call. Deletions cut 1 base from V and 4 bases from J, with 15 bases between. Germline CDR1 reads SGHDN; CDR2 reads FVKESK. The CDR3 has 16 residues. CDR3 protein: CASSQASQLGSDTQYF. DNA for the CDR3: TGTGCCAGCAGCCAAGCCTCCCAGCTGGGGTCAGATACGCAGTATTTT.

CDR3 protein: CASRVTGQPQHF. The DNA of the CDR3 is TGTGCCAGCAGAGTGACAGGACAGCCCCAGCATTTT. V gene TRBV7-2 combines with J gene TRBJ1-5; weak D call: TRBD1 (6 bases). The CDR3 extends over 12 amino acids. Between the trimmed V and J ends, which lost 6 bases and 7 bases, there was a span of 10 bases. Germline lookup yields CDR1 SGHTA and CDR2 FQGNSA.